This TCR beta chain was recorded in a study of T cells in Graves' hyperthyroidism and ophthalmopathy. Study-level findings and limits: Most thyroid clonotypes with frequency above 0.001 were detected in blood.

This clonotype was detected many times. Its antigen remains unknown. It was RNA transcripts that yielded the amplified TCR beta CDR3 regions. First-round RT-PCR with HTBI primers amplified the TCR CDR3 region. MiXCR, applied by TCRdb to the multiplex PCR reads, yields one record per CDR3 protein. The table includes around 530,000 distinct CDR3 sequences, about 15% detected once. Exclusion of patients followed from uncontrolled infection, other autoimmune disease, pregnancy or lactation. Every diagnosis used clinical symptoms, serum thyroxine and TRAb, thyroid ultrasound and orbital computed tomography. Fresh peripheral blood, around 9.2 ml of it, supplied the PBMCs. Sequencing input: blood. The origin of this receptor is a young woman with Graves' ophthalmopathy.

In DNA, the CDR3 is TGTGCCAGCAGCCCCGCGGGGGGTGTTTCACCCCTCCACTTT. Amino acids: CASSPAGGVSPLHF. V and J are TRBV11-2 and TRBJ1-6, with D possibly matching TRBD1 (5 bases). Trimming removed 5 bases at V and 9 bases at J, with 14 bases between. Germline loops: CDR1 SGHAT, CDR2 FQNNGV. The CDR3 spans 14 residues.